What follows are 4 T cell receptor beta chains derived from one specimen sequenced in a study of blood T cell repertoires in COVID-19. TCRdb keeps only in-frame clones here, not all; method: immunoSEQ multiplex PCR. The sample has about 72,000 clones, about 81% seen once; the top ten hold around 19%. Sequences were obtained from peripheral blood. These receptors all come from a human donor in a cohort sampled during active COVID-19.

The V and J genes are TRBV6-6 and TRBJ2-7; tentative D call: TRBD1 (6 bases). The CDR3 covers 13 residues. Trimming removed 5 bases at V and 6 bases at J, with 14 bases between. The germline V gene has CDR1 MNHNY and CDR2 SVGAGI (reference sequence). CDR3 residues: CASSPTGFGEQYF. The CDR3 DNA follows: TGTGCCAGCAGTCCCACAGGGTTTGGCGAGCAGTACTTC.

This clone has just a few counts. The chain links TRBV27 to TRBJ1-4; 8 positions match TRBD1. In germline, CDR1 is MNHEY, CDR2 SMNVEV (reference sequence). CDR3 length: 15 amino acids. V dropped 5 bases and J dropped 8; count of bases not matched to a gene: 10. The CDR3 protein is CASSPETGVPEKLFF. The CDR3 bases are TGTGCCAGCAGTCCAGAGACAGGGGTCCCCGAAAAACTGTTTTTT.

The chain employs TRBV6-1 and TRBJ1-4; D call uncertain. The CDR3 totals 13 residues. Germline values: CDR1 MNHNS, CDR2 SASEGT. The ends were cut back, 3 bases at V and 8 bases at J, with 10 bases in the middle. In nucleotides, the CDR3 is TGTGCCAGCAGTGAGAGGTCAGTCGAAAAACTGTTTTTT. Amino acid sequence: CASSERSVEKLFF.

As DNA, the CDR3 is TGTGCCAGCAGCTGGGGGACTAGATCACGGGATACGCAGTATTTT. Encoded protein: CASSWGTRSRDTQYF. The rearrangement uses TRBV5-4 and TRBJ2-3; 8 bases are shared with TRBD2. Germline V gives CDR1 SGHNT, CDR2 YYREEE (reference sequence). The CDR3 has 15 amino acids. With V trimmed by 3 bases and J by 6 bases, 9 bases remained unmatched.